The rows below give T cell receptor beta chains drawn from one sample of a study of metastatic and nonmetastatic thyroid tumors. TCRdb ran MiXCR on the PCR reads. This table holds more than 85,000 clones, approximately 9% found once. The sequencing input was blood. All receptors derive from a female donor with papillary thyroid cancer or a benign thyroid nodule (not recorded which). Some clones in this sample may be carry-over from other donors' samples. CDR3s include the opening cysteine and the closing phenylalanine or tryptophan. D genes are given only for firm matches. Only some rows state a clone size, as once, few, many or a class for expanded clones.

CASSGLRGGNQPQHF TGCGCCAGCAGTGGATTAAGGGGTGGCAATCAGCCCCAGCATTTT . TRBJ1-5 many TRBV10-2
CASSVFALGGTQYF TGTGCCAGCAGCGTCTTCGCCTTAGGAGGTACGCAGTATTTT . TRBJ2-3 few TRBV9
CASRSGTGVNEQFF TGTGCCAGCAGATCCGGGACAGGGGTCAATGAGCAGTTCTTC TRBD1 TRBJ2-1 many TRBV12-3/TRBV12-4
CASSPRLADRQETQYF TGTGCCAGCTCTCCCAGACTAGCGGATCGCCAAGAGACCCAGTACTTC TRBD2 TRBJ2-5 . TRBV18
CSARDWGVGQPQHF TGCAGTGCTAGAGATTGGGGTGTGGGTCAGCCCCAGCATTTT . TRBJ1-5 . TRBV20-1
CASSPPQGFPEAFF TGTGCCAGCTCACCACCGCAGGGTTTCCCTGAAGCTTTCTTT . TRBJ1-1 many TRBV18
CASSHGGAGKNIQYF TGTGCCAGCAGCCACGGGGGGGCAGGCAAAAACATTCAGTACTTC TRBD2 TRBJ2-4 few TRBV14
CASSSQVEQYF TGTGCCAGCAGCTCACAAGTGGAGCAGTACTTC . TRBJ2-7 many TRBV7-2
CASRRAAGKGEAFF TGTGCCAGCAGACGGGCCGCAGGGAAGGGTGAAGCTTTCTTT . TRBJ1-1 many TRBV12-3/TRBV12-4
CASSLMTRGTDTQYF TGTGCCAGCAGCTTAATGACGCGGGGCACAGATACGCAGTATTTT . TRBJ2-3 . TRBV7-3
CASSAGTSSTETQYF TGCGCCAGCAGCGCCGGGACTAGCTCGACGGAGACCCAGTACTTC TRBD2 TRBJ2-5 many TRBV5-1
CASSPGGPQETQYF TGCGCCAGCAGCCCGGGGGGCCCCCAAGAGACCCAGTACTTC . TRBJ2-5 many TRBV5-1
CSAVDGSGYGYTF TGCAGTGCGGTCGACGGTAGTGGCTATGGCTACACCTTC . TRBJ1-2 few TRBV20-1
CASSLLGYEQYF TGTGCCAGCAGCTTATTGGGGTACGAGCAGTACTTC . TRBJ2-7 many TRBV7-3
CATSDPGGETQYF TGTGCCACCAGTGATCCAGGGGGGGAGACCCAGTACTTC . TRBJ2-5 many TRBV24-1
CASSVGGGGNQPQHF TGTGCCAGCAGTGTTGGAGGGGGCGGCAATCAGCCCCAGCATTTT TRBD1 TRBJ1-5 many TRBV6-1
CASSTTSGVGNSPLHF TGTGCCAGCAGTACAACCTCAGGGGTGGGCAATTCACCCCTCCACTTT . TRBJ1-6 few TRBV27
CASSMGWRQDQPQHF TGTGCCAGTAGTATGGGCTGGAGACAAGATCAGCCCCAGCATTTT . TRBJ1-5 many TRBV19
CAWSRRDSDTGELFF TGTGCCTGGAGTCGCAGGGATTCGGACACCGGGGAGCTGTTTTTT . TRBJ2-2 many TRBV30
CSAKTQGTGELFF TGCAGTGCTAAGACACAGGGTACCGGGGAGCTGTTTTTT . TRBJ2-2 . TRBV20-1
CASSPLAGGEQFF TGTGCCAGCAGCCCACTAGCGGGGGGGGAGCAGTTCTTC TRBD2 TRBJ2-1 many TRBV2
CALTRTGPNTYEQYF TGTGCCTTAACACGCACAGGTCCCAATACCTACGAGCAGTACTTC . TRBJ2-7 many TRBV10-3
CASSPGGAYEQYF TGTGCCAGCAGCCCCGGCGGAGCCTACGAGCAGTACTTC . TRBJ2-7 many TRBV5-5
CASSLGRGAKGGYTF TGTGCCAGCAGTCTCGGGAGGGGGGCTAAGGGTGGCTACACCTTC . TRBJ1-2 many TRBV28
CAISGGQGPGGYTF TGTGCCATCAGTGGGGGACAGGGGCCGGGGGGCTACACCTTC TRBD1 TRBJ1-2 many TRBV10-3
CASSYLVNTGELFF TGTGCCAGCAGTTACCTAGTAAACACCGGGGAGCTGTTTTTT . TRBJ2-2 . TRBV6-2/TRBV6-3
CASSLGQVKTQYF TGTGCCAGCAGCCTGGGACAGGTAAAGACCCAGTACTTC TRBD1 TRBJ2-5 many TRBV3-1
CATIPGDGYTF TGTGCCACAATACCGGGAGACGGCTACACCTTC . TRBJ1-2 few TRBV19
CASSPRGADTGELFF TGTGCCAGCAGCCCGAGGGGGGCCGACACCGGGGAGCTGTTTTTT . TRBJ2-2 many TRBV7-8
CASSSRDRYYGYTF TGTGCCAGCAGTTCTAGGGACAGATATTATGGCTACACCTTC TRBD1 TRBJ1-2 many TRBV27
CATSDRRTGAYEQYF TGTGCCACCAGTGATAGAAGGACAGGGGCCTACGAGCAGTACTTC TRBD1 TRBJ2-7 many TRBV24-1
CASSAGWGRDTQYF TGTGCCAGTAGTGCGGGGTGGGGGAGAGATACGCAGTATTTT . TRBJ2-3 many TRBV19
CASSLAGAYEAFF TGTGCCAGCAGCTTAGCGGGGGCATATGAAGCTTTCTTT . TRBJ1-1 many TRBV7-9